This is a list of T cell receptor beta chains from one sample in a study of T cell responses to AZD1222 COVID-19 vaccine. Assay: immunoSEQ multiplex PCR; the TCRdb copy retains only in-frame clones and omits some. The sample has 90,000 to 150,000 clones, approximately 90% seen once. The sample consisted of peripheral blood, taken 28 days after the second AZD1222 dose. These TCRs come from an adult who received the AZD1222 COVID-19 vaccine. Each CDR3 is given with its conserved first and last residue. A D gene is named only where the DNA matches it firmly. The listing skips clone size in some rows; elsewhere it reads once, few, many or a size class.

V	J	size	D	CDR3	DNA
TRBV19	TRBJ2-1	few	TRBD1	CASSRPGTGHNEQFF	TGTGCCAGTAGTCGCCCCGGGACAGGGCACAATGAGCAGTTCTTC
TRBV11-3	TRBJ2-3	NA	TRBD1	CASSLRGQASINTQYF	TGTGCCAGCAGCTTAAGGGGACAGGCGAGCATAAATACGCAGTATTTT
TRBV5-1	TRBJ1-2	NA	NA	CASSLDRLRTGFGYTF	TGCGCCAGCAGCTTGGACAGACTAAGAACCGGATTTGGCTACACCTTC
TRBV27	TRBJ2-3	medium-sized	TRBD1	CASSLLGTDADTQYF	TGTGCCAGCAGTCTTCTAGGGACAGACGCAGATACGCAGTATTTT
TRBV28	TRBJ2-3	NA	NA	CASSSARGASTDTQYF	TGTGCCAGCAGTTCTGCTAGGGGGGCTAGCACAGATACGCAGTATTTT
TRBV20-1	TRBJ2-7	NA	NA	CSARDRATQYF	TGCAGTGCTAGAGATCGAGCGACGCAGTACTTC
TRBV4-2	TRBJ1-2	NA	TRBD1	CASSPAGQGSNYGYTF	TGTGCCAGCAGCCCTGCAGGACAGGGGTCTAACTATGGCTACACCTTC
TRBV3-1/TRBV3-2	TRBJ1-3	NA	NA	CASSQAIKGTGNTIYF	TGTGCCAGCAGCCAAGCGATTAAGGGGACTGGAAACACCATATATTTT
TRBV28	TRBJ2-1	NA	NA	CASSLPRVPEQFF	TGTGCCAGCAGTTTACCCCGTGTTCCTGAGCAGTTCTTC
TRBV7-9	TRBJ1-2	NA	TRBD1	CASSWNRGDYGYTF	TGTGCCAGCAGCTGGAACAGGGGAGACTATGGCTACACCTTC
TRBV7-2	TRBJ2-2	NA	NA	CASSLVTGIWNTGELFF	TGTGCCAGCAGCTTAGTGACAGGTATCTGGAACACCGGGGAGCTGTTTTTT
TRBV10-3	TRBJ2-1	once	NA	CAISESGGTSYNEQFF	TGTGCCATCAGTGAGTCAGGAGGGACAAGCTACAATGAGCAGTTCTTC
TRBV7-9	TRBJ2-7	many	NA	CASSLTAVQEQYF	TGTGCCAGCAGCTTAACGGCGGTGCAAGAGCAGTACTTC
TRBV15	TRBJ1-1	NA	NA	CATSRDSRQAEAFF	TGTGCCACCAGCAGAGATTCCCGGCAGGCTGAAGCTTTCTTT
TRBV7-5	TRBJ1-4	NA	NA	CARSLEQGVCEKLFF	TGTGCCAGAAGCTTAGAACAGGGTGTATGTGAAAAACTGTTTTTT
TRBV5-4	TRBJ2-4	NA	NA	CASQPEELNIQYF	TGTGCCAGTCAACCCGAGGAACTAAACATTCAGTACTTC
TRBV7-8	TRBJ2-1	NA	TRBD2	CASSLSIPRLAGEVDEQFF	TGTGCCAGCAGCTTATCCATCCCTAGACTAGCGGGAGAAGTCGATGAGCAGTTCTTC
TRBV28	TRBJ2-7	NA	NA	CASSLDNYEQYF	TGTGCCAGCAGTCTGGACAACTACGAGCAGTACTTC